Presented here are 27 T cell receptor beta chains from one specimen sequenced in a study of vaccination effects on CD4 cells after COVID-19. For these TCRs, the target antigens are not known. Repertoires were generated with immunoSEQ multiplex PCR, while TCRdb's copy carries only in-frame clones and drops some. The sample lists about 50,000 clones, 65% to 75% seen once, with approximately 5.1% in the top ten. Upon completion of 10 days in culture, CD4+ T cells were isolated. Between March and December 2020, the person had a SARS-CoV-2 infection that PCR confirmed. Everyone in the study got two shots of either the BNT162b2 or mRNA-1273 vaccine. The sequenced sample was CD4+ T cells from PBMCs cultured without peptide, obtained after COVID-19 vaccination. The receptor set was obtained from a human donor who had a prior SARS-CoV-2 infection.

The genes are TRBV3-1 (or the pseudogene TRBV3-2) and TRBJ2-7, with 16 bases identical to TRBD2. The CDR3 loop spans 16 amino acids. From germline, CDR1 is LGHDT and CDR2 YNNKEL (reference sequence). After removal of 4 bases from V and 6 bases from J, the junction contained 6 bases not matched to a gene. The CDR3 loop reads CASSPSGTSGRGEQYF. The CDR3 DNA follows: TGTGCCAGCAGCCCTTCCGGGACTAGCGGGAGGGGCGAGCAGTACTTC.

The chain has TRBV2 and TRBJ1-6, with D possibly being TRBD1 (5 bases). Trimming shortened V by 4 bases and J by 6 bases, and 7 bases separated the two germline ends. Germline V CDR1 and CDR2: SNHLY, FYNNEI. The CDR3 covers 13 residues. CDR3 DNA sequence: TGTGCCAGCAGTGTGGGGCCTAATTCACCCCTCCACTTT. Its translation is CASSVGPNSPLHF.

The rearrangement joins TRBV7-6 to TRBJ2-5, with TRBD1 identical over 9 bases. Germline values: CDR1 SGHVS, CDR2 FNYEAQ. The V segment lost 5 bases and the J segment 4 bases; nucleotides outside the gene matches: 8. The CDR3 is made up of 15 amino acids. CDR3 residues: CASSTGTGISETQYF. Written as DNA, the CDR3 is TGTGCCAGCAGCACCGGGACAGGGATCTCAGAGACCCAGTACTTC.

The chain carries TRBV19 and TRBJ1-2; D is uncertain. The germline V and J ends were trimmed by 3 bases and 0 bases, with 11 bases remaining between them. Germline loops: CDR1 LNHDA, CDR2 SQIVND (reference sequence). This CDR3 is built from 15 residues. CDR3 bases: TGTGCCAGTAGTATCTACGGAAAGACTAACTATGGCTACACCTTC. Protein product: CASSIYGKTNYGYTF.

This clone was seen a few times. This sequence joins TRBV7-2 and TRBJ1-6; 7 bases line up with TRBD1. The CDR3 is 15 residues long. In germline, CDR1 is SGHTA, CDR2 FQGNSA. V shed 1 base and J 7 bases; nucleotides not matched to a gene: 4. The CDR3 reads CASSLVGRGNSPLHF. CDR3 sequence (DNA): TGTGCCAGCAGCTTAGTCGGCAGGGGGAATTCACCCCTCCACTTT.

This chain joins TRBV13 and TRBJ2-1, with 7 bases matching TRBD2. In germline, CDR1 is PRHDT, CDR2 FYEKMQ (reference sequence). With 1 base clipped from V and 0 bases from J, the junction kept 3 bases outside the gene matches. The CDR3 contains 16 residues. CDR3 sequence reads: CASSLVGGSSYNEQFF. CDR3 in DNA: TGTGCCAGCAGCTTAGTGGGCGGGAGCTCCTACAATGAGCAGTTCTTC.

With regard to this clone: The junction departs from germline at one end; a sequencing error may be responsible. CDR3 nucleotides: TGTGCCAGCAGTCACTCCGGGACAGGGGGCGAAAAGACCCAGTACTTC. Amino acids: CASSHSGTGGEKTQYF. V and J are TRBV6-2 or TRBV6-3 and TRBJ2-5; TRBD1 agrees at 12 bases. Per the germline V gene, CDR1 is MNHEY and CDR2 is SVGEGT. The CDR3 runs 16 residues.

This sequence joins TRBV18 and TRBJ2-5; a weak D match, TRBD2 (6 bases). The V and J ends lost 4 bases and 2 bases respectively, with 11 bases between them. Germline assignment: CDR1 KGHSH and CDR2 LQKENI. This CDR3 is 14 amino acids long. CDR3 loop: CASSRGGVQETQYF. In nucleotides, the CDR3 is TGTGCCAGCTCACGAGGCGGGGTACAAGAGACCCAGTACTTC.

The V gene is TRBV11-2, the J gene TRBJ2-5; no reliable D call. Germline V lookup: CDR1 SGHAT, CDR2 FQNNGV. Trimming cost V 5 bases and J 2 bases, with 6 bases left between them. The CDR3 loop spans 12 amino acids. CDR3 nucleotide sequence: TGTGCCAGCAGCCAAAATCAAGAGACCCAGTACTTC. It specifies CASSQNQETQYF.

The CDR3 sequence is CASSLGAGNYNEQFF. The CDR3 DNA follows: TGCGCCAGCAGCCTGGGGGCGGGAAATTACAATGAGCAGTTCTTC. The genes are TRBV5-1 and TRBJ2-1; either TRBD1 or TRBD2 may fit D (6 bases each). The length of the CDR3 is 15 residues. V was pared by 4 bases and J by 4 bases, with 15 bases between. The germline CDR1 and CDR2 sequences are SGHRS and YFSETQ. The complete variable domain, with remaining parts taken from reference TRBV5-1 and TRBJ2-1, reads KAGVTQTPRYLIKTRGQQVTLSCSPISGHRSVSWYQQTPGQGLQFLFEYFSETQRNKGNFPGRFSGRQFSNSRSEMNVSTLELGDSALYLCASSLGAGNYNEQFFGPGTRLTVL.

The chain employs TRBV9 and TRBJ1-2; the match to TRBD1 covers 10 bases. This CDR3 has 14 amino acids. V lost 3 bases to trimming and J lost 7 bases; unmatched junction nucleotides: 6. Germline assignment: CDR1 SGDLS and CDR2 YYNGEE. The CDR3 sequence is CASSARDRGLGYTF. The DNA for the CDR3 is TGTGCCAGCAGCGCCCGGGACAGGGGCCTTGGCTACACCTTC.

The chain has TRBV30 and TRBJ2-3, with a tentative D call TRBD2 (5 bases). Trimming pared 5 bases from V and 3 bases from J, leaving 12 bases between. The germline CDR1 and CDR2 sequences are GTSNPN and SVGIG (reference sequence). This CDR3 has 13 amino acids. Written as DNA, the CDR3 is TGTGCCTGGGTAGGACTGAGAACAGATACGCAGTATTTT. This translates into CAWVGLRTDTQYF.

V and J are TRBV10-3 and TRBJ2-7; no clear D. Germline V gene data show CDR1 as ENHRY and CDR2 as SYGVKD. This CDR3 is 11 amino acids long. V dropped 4 bases and J dropped 0 bases, with 1 base sitting between them. The CDR3: CAISVSYEQYF. The CDR3 DNA reads as TGTGCCATCAGTGTCTCCTACGAGCAGTACTTC.

The V gene is TRBV5-1, the J gene TRBJ1-1; tentative D call: TRBD1 (5 bases). V was shortened by 4 bases and J by 0 bases, with 16 bases between the two germline ends. There are 16 residues in the CDR3. In germline, CDR1 is SGHRS, CDR2 YFSETQ. This CDR3 reads CASSPGPAGLNTEAFF. CDR3 DNA sequence: TGCGCCAGCAGCCCTGGCCCGGCGGGGCTGAACACTGAAGCTTTCTTT.

V usage is TRBV6-6 and J usage is TRBJ2-3; D may be TRBD2 (7 bases). CDR3 length equals 16 residues. Germline CDR1 reads MNHNY; CDR2 reads SVGAGI (reference sequence). V was shortened by 0 bases and J by 7 bases, with 17 bases between the two germline ends. CDR3 coding DNA: TGTGCCAGCAGTTACTCGAGAGGCGGGGGCCGACATACGCAGTATTTT. Its translation is CASSYSRGGGRHTQYF.

The V gene is TRBV18, the J gene TRBJ1-1; D ambiguous. Looked up from germline, CDR1 is KGHSH and CDR2 is LQKENI. The V end lost 1 base, the J end lost 0 bases, and 12 bases lay between the germline ends. The CDR3 contains 16 residues. The CDR3 here is CASSPQLGTMNTEAFF. CDR3 nucleotide sequence: TGTGCCAGCTCACCACAATTAGGAACCATGAACACTGAAGCTTTCTTT.

This clone was detected a few times. The rearrangement uses TRBV5-1 and TRBJ2-7; D is undetermined. Germline V lookup: CDR1 SGHRS, CDR2 YFSETQ. The CDR3 has 12 residues. The V end lost 3 bases, the J end lost 3 bases, and 7 bases lay between the germline ends. The CDR3 DNA is TGCGCCAGCAGCTCCCCCAGCTACGAGCAGTACTTC. As protein: CASSSPSYEQYF.

This clone was seen a few times. This sequence joins TRBV7-9 and TRBJ1-2; D is possibly TRBD1 (6 bases). Deletions cut 10 bases from V and 3 bases from J, with 15 bases between. The CDR3 sequence is 13 residues long. CDR1 and CDR2 (germline): SEHNR, FQNEAQ (reference sequence). CDR3 amino acids: CATQGGADYGYTF. For the CDR3, the DNA is TGTGCCACCCAAGGGGGGGCCGACTATGGCTACACCTTC.

A word on this clone: Germline and junction disagree at one end, which may indicate a read error. The gene calls are TRBV18 and TRBJ1-1; D remains ambiguous. The CDR3 has 15 amino acids. CDR1 and CDR2 (germline): KGHSH, LQKENI. In DNA form, the CDR3 reads TGTGCCAGCTCCGCATCTTGGGGAATGAACGCTGAAGCTTTCTTT. As protein: CASSASWGMNAEAFF.

The rearrangement uses TRBV4-3 and TRBJ2-5; TRBD2 agrees at 8 bases. Looked up from germline, CDR1 is LGHNA and CDR2 is YSLEER. The CDR3 runs 16 residues. J was trimmed by 5 bases and V by 1 base; bases with no gene match: 9. The CDR3 nucleotides are TGCGCCAGCAGCCAAGTGATTAGCGGGGTGGGGGAGACCCAGTACTTC. This encodes CASSQVISGVGETQYF.

This chain connects TRBV19 to TRBJ2-5; 9 bases are shared with TRBD2. CDR1 and CDR2 from the germline V gene are LNHDA and SQIVND (reference sequence). There are 17 residues in the CDR3. J lost 5 bases, V lost 1 base, and 11 bases had no gene match. The CDR3 loop reads CASSIGGSGGMGETQYF. The CDR3, as DNA: TGTGCCAGTAGTATAGGAGGTAGCGGGGGTATGGGGGAGACCCAGTACTTC.

The chain recombines TRBV19 with TRBJ1-2; 7 bases are a match to TRBD1. There are 14 residues in the CDR3. Germline CDR1 LNHDA, CDR2 SQIVND (reference sequence). V shed 4 bases and J 6 bases; nucleotides not matched to a gene: 8. This chain's CDR3 is CASSTRGQEHGYTF. CDR3 in DNA: TGTGCCAGTAGTACCCGAGGACAGGAGCATGGCTACACCTTC.

This clone was seen a few times. This sequence joins TRBV30 and TRBJ2-6; 9 positions match TRBD1. Germline CDR1 reads GTSNPN; CDR2 reads SVGIG (reference sequence). This CDR3 has 19 residues. The trim removed 3 bases at V and 2 bases at J, leaving 14 bases unmatched. CDR3 in DNA: TGTGCCTGGAGACCCGACAAAAGGGACAGGGATCCTGGGGCCAACGTCCTGACTTTC. It is translated as CAWRPDKRDRDPGANVLTF.

The J gene is TRBJ1-5, the V gene TRBV6-2 or TRBV6-3, with D uncertain. The length of the CDR3 is 11 residues. The V gene's germline CDR1 is MNHEY and CDR2 SVGEGT. Between the trimmed V and J ends, which lost 2 bases and 9 bases, there was a span of 5 bases. The CDR3 nucleotides read TGTGCCAGCAGTTACGTGGGGCCCCAGCATTTT. It is translated as CASSYVGPQHF.

The chain joins TRBV9 to TRBJ1-3; the D is unclear. Germline CDR1 and CDR2: SGDLS and YYNGEE. The CDR3 has 18 amino acids. The ends were cut back, 0 bases at V and 0 bases at J, with 16 bases in the middle. The CDR3 region has the DNA TGTGCCAGCAGCGTAGGCGGAAACAAGTTAAACTCTGGAAACACCATATATTTT. It encodes CASSVGGNKLNSGNTIYF. The full variable domain, with the rest looked up from reference TRBV9 and TRBJ1-3, is DSGVTQTPKHLITATGQRVTLRCSPRSGDLSVYWYQQSLDQGLQFLIQYYNGEERAKGNILERFSAQQFPDLHSELNLSSLELGDSALYFCASSVGGNKLNSGNTIYFGEGSWLTVV.

The chain carries TRBV6-5 and TRBJ1-4; D remains unclear. CDR1 and CDR2 from the germline V gene are MNHEY and SVGAGI. V lost 4 bases to trimming and J lost 12 bases, with 18 bases between them. This CDR3 spans 14 amino acids. The CDR3 loop reads CASSSPSLQAQLFF. The CDR3 DNA sequence: TGTGCCAGCAGTTCTCCGTCCCTGCAAGCCCAACTGTTTTTT.

The chain is built from TRBV15 and TRBJ2-7, with D tentatively TRBD1 (6 bases). Germline V gives CDR1 LNHNV, CDR2 YYDKDF (reference sequence). This CDR3 region has 18 residues. The V and J ends lost 0 bases and 2 bases respectively, with 20 bases between them. The CDR3: CATSRDRVVGTRAYEQYF. DNA of the CDR3: TGTGCCACCAGCAGAGATAGGGTAGTAGGGACACGGGCCTACGAGCAGTACTTC.